Listed below are T cell receptor beta chains from one sample, sequenced in a study of T-cell memory formation after mild COVID-19. TCRdb redid the calling of the 5' RACE reads with MiXCR, one entry per CDR3 protein. The sample yields more than 55,000 distinct CDR3 sequences, more than 8% seen once. The sequenced sample consisted of PBMCs or a T cell subset sorted from them (not recorded which). The source is a man younger than 30 who had mild COVID-19 (a few samples of this study predate the infection). Cell type and time point are not known. The CDR3 runs from the conserved cysteine through the conserved F or W. The D gene is left open where the match is weak. Where a row states a size, it is once, few, many or the class of an expanded clone; other rows omit it.

medium-sized	-	13	TRBV3-1	TRBJ2-5	CASSGGLVETQYF	TGTGCCAGCAGCGGGGGTCTGGTGGAGACCCAGTACTTC
-	-	12	TRBV28	TRBJ1-6	CASSPGYSPLHF	TGTGCCAGCAGCCCCGGGTATTCACCCCTCCACTTT
-	-	11	TRBV12-3/TRBV12-4	TRBJ2-1	CASSLEREQFF	TGTGCCAGCAGTTTAGAGAGGGAGCAGTTCTTC
-	TRBD1	13	TRBV4-3	TRBJ1-6	CASGDRVSSPLHF	TGCGCCAGCGGTGACAGGGTCAGCTCACCCCTCCACTTT
-	-	12	TRBV20-1	TRBJ2-7	CSARPDPYEQYF	TGCAGTGCTAGACCCGACCCCTACGAGCAGTACTTC
-	-	16	TRBV10-3	TRBJ2-2	CAISARIQGNTGELFF	TGTGCCATCAGTGCTAGAATACAGGGGAACACCGGGGAGCTGTTTTTT
-	TRBD1	13	TRBV7-8	TRBJ2-1	CASSQTGVGEQFF	TGTGCCAGCAGCCAGACAGGGGTTGGTGAGCAGTTCTTC
many	TRBD1	14	TRBV5-1	TRBJ1-1	CASSNTGGSTEAFF	TGCGCCAGCAGCAATACAGGGGGATCCACTGAAGCTTTCTTT
few	-	15	TRBV12-3/TRBV12-4	TRBJ1-5	CASSPDALSNQPQHF	TGTGCCAGCAGTCCGGACGCGTTAAGCAATCAGCCCCAGCATTTT
many	-	17	TRBV29-1	TRBJ2-2	CSVSRYRDNLYTGELFF	TGCAGCGTTTCTCGGTATCGGGACAACCTATACACCGGGGAGCTGTTTTTT
few	-	13	TRBV6-5	TRBJ1-2	CASSYDSNYGYTF	TGTGCCAGCAGTTACGACAGTAACTATGGCTACACCTTC
-	-	14	TRBV7-2	TRBJ1-1	CASGWRGPNTEAFF	TGTGCCAGCGGGTGGAGGGGCCCGAACACTGAAGCTTTCTTT
-	-	14	TRBV9	TRBJ2-3	CASSPRTYTDTQYF	TGTGCCAGCAGCCCCCGGACTTACACAGATACGCAGTATTTT
-	-	14	TRBV20-1	TRBJ2-1	CSASHGASYNEQFF	TGCAGTGCTAGTCACGGAGCCTCCTACAATGAGCAGTTCTTC
medium-sized	TRBD1	17	TRBV7-2	TRBJ2-1	CASSTQSGTGIRNEQFF	TGTGCCAGCAGCACTCAATCCGGGACAGGGATCCGCAATGAGCAGTTCTTC
few	-	15	TRBV2	TRBJ2-1	CASKVRVDTLVEQFF	TGTGCCAGCAAGGTCCGTGTGGACACCTTAGTTGAGCAGTTCTTC
many	TRBD2	14	TRBV5-1	TRBJ2-1	CASSPSAGGTEQFF	TGCGCCAGCAGCCCCTCGGCGGGGGGCACTGAGCAGTTCTTC
few	TRBD2	16	TRBV6-5	TRBJ2-3	CASSSPASGVVDTQYF	TGTGCCAGCAGTTCCCCCGCAAGCGGGGTGGTGGATACGCAGTATTTT
many	-	15	TRBV7-9	TRBJ2-6	CASSKRVSRNHVLTF	TGTGCCAGCAGCAAACGGGTATCCCGTAACCACGTCCTGACTTTC
few	-	12	TRBV6-2/TRBV6-3	TRBJ1-1	CASSYRGHEAFF	TGTGCCAGCAGTTACAGGGGTCATGAAGCTTTCTTT
-	TRBD2	15	TRBV5-1	TRBJ2-3	CASSLGTRTLDTQYF	TGCGCCAGCAGCCTAGGGACTAGAACACTAGATACGCAGTATTTT
few	TRBD1	13	TRBV24-1	TRBJ2-3	CATEGTATDTQYF	TGTGCCACCGAAGGGACAGCCACAGATACGCAGTATTTT
few	-	14	TRBV5-1	TRBJ1-1	CASSLGYGRVEAFF	TGCGCCAGCAGCTTGGGTTATGGCCGTGTCGAAGCTTTCTTT
-	TRBD1	15	TRBV10-3	TRBJ1-3	CATHQRDSSGNTIYF	TGTGCCACCCATCAGCGGGACAGCTCTGGAAACACCATATATTTT
few	TRBD1	14	TRBV12-3/TRBV12-4	TRBJ2-2	CASSFQGAIGELFF	TGTGCCAGCAGTTTTCAGGGGGCTATCGGGGAGCTGTTTTTT
-	-	11	TRBV2	TRBJ1-6	CASELNSPLHF	TGTGCCAGTGAACTCAATTCACCCCTCCACTTT
-	-	14	TRBV20-1	TRBJ1-1	CSARRRGPSTEAFF	TGCAGTGCTAGACGGCGGGGCCCGAGCACTGAAGCTTTCTTT
-	-	12	TRBV7-9	TRBJ1-1	CASSPRETEAFF	TGTGCCAGCAGCCCAAGGGAGACTGAAGCTTTCTTT
few	-	15	TRBV5-6	TRBJ1-2	CASSPYSPLGDGYTF	TGTGCCAGCAGCCCTTACTCGCCTTTGGGAGATGGCTACACCTTC
few	TRBD1	14	TRBV7-8	TRBJ1-5	CASSSGGMFQPQHF	TGTGCCAGCAGCTCAGGGGGGATGTTTCAGCCCCAGCATTTT
few	TRBD1	15	TRBV6-4	TRBJ2-4	CASSDSDRAKNIQYF	TGTGCCAGCAGTGACTCGGACAGGGCCAAAAACATTCAGTACTTC
few	-	12	TRBV20-1	TRBJ2-5	CSGSRAIETQYF	TGCAGTGGGTCTAGGGCCATAGAGACCCAGTACTTC
many	TRBD2	15	TRBV14	TRBJ2-1	CASRIAGGESHEQFF	TGTGCCAGCAGAATAGCGGGGGGGGAATCCCATGAGCAGTTCTTC
few	TRBD2	16	TRBV12-5	TRBJ2-3	CASGIVLAGSTDTQYF	TGTGCTAGTGGTATCGTTCTAGCGGGGAGCACAGATACGCAGTATTTT
-	-	11	TRBV2	TRBJ2-1	CAGTSSNEQFF	TGTGCCGGGACTTCGTCCAATGAGCAGTTCTTC
few	TRBD1	16	TRBV6-2/TRBV6-3	TRBJ2-7	CASSYSATGEYYEQYF	TGTGCCAGCAGTTACTCGGCGACAGGGGAGTACTACGAGCAGTACTTC
-	-	17	TRBV3-1	TRBJ2-3	CASSQVKAGALSGAQYF	TGTGCCAGCAGCCAAGTTAAGGCAGGGGCTTTGTCGGGGGCGCAGTATTTT
many	TRBD2	17	TRBV5-1	TRBJ2-5	CASSLGGNGLYQETQYF	TGCGCCAGCAGCCTGGGGGGGAACGGACTATACCAAGAGACCCAGTACTTC
-	-	15	TRBV7-2	TRBJ1-2	CASTPSPGAIYGYTF	TGTGCCAGCACGCCATCCCCCGGGGCGATATATGGCTACACCTTC
many	-	14	TRBV6-2/TRBV6-3	TRBJ2-4	CASRQQGAGNIQYF	TGTGCCAGCAGACAACAGGGTGCCGGGAACATTCAGTACTTC
few	-	14	TRBV2	TRBJ2-2	CASLSSGLTGELFF	TGTGCCAGCTTGAGTTCAGGGCTCACCGGGGAGCTGTTTTTT
-	-	13	TRBV6-2/TRBV6-3	TRBJ1-1	CASGGPNNGEAFF	TGTGCCAGCGGAGGTCCAAACAACGGAGAAGCTTTCTTT
-	TRBD1	13	TRBV2	TRBJ2-7	CASKGTGTYEQYF	TGTGCCAGCAAAGGGACAGGTACCTACGAGCAGTACTTC
many	TRBD2	17	TRBV5-1	TRBJ2-3	CASSLAMSGGRTDTQYF	TGCGCCAGCAGCTTGGCCATGAGCGGGGGGCGTACAGATACGCAGTATTTT
few	TRBD1	14	TRBV29-1	TRBJ2-5	CSVEVDRLVSTQYF	TGCAGCGTTGAAGTGGACAGGCTGGTCTCGACCCAGTACTTC
few	-	16	TRBV3-1	TRBJ1-4	CASSYGAPAANEKLFF	TGTGCCAGCAGCTACGGGGCGCCAGCGGCTAATGAAAAACTGTTTTTT